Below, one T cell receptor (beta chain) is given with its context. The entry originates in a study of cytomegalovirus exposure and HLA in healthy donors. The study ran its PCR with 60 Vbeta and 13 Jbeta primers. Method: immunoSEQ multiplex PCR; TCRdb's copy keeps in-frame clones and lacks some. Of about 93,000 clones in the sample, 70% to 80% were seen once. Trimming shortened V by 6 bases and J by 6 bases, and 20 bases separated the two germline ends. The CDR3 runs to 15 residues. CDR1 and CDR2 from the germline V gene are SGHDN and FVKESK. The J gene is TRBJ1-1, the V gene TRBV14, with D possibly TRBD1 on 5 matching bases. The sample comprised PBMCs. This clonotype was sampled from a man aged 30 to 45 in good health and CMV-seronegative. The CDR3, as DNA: TGTGCCAGCAGACAGGAAGGTGCGGGGAGCGCTGAAGCTTTCTTT. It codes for CASRQEGAGSAEAFF.